The 4 T cell receptor beta chains below all came from one sample that was sequenced in a study of blood T cell repertoires in COVID-19. Here immunoSEQ multiplex PCR was the method, and the copy in TCRdb shows in-frame clones only, minus some. The repertoire consists of over 350,000 clones, with more than 75% occurring once and the leading ten covering roughly a tenth. Sequencing was done on a sample of PBMCs or T cells enriched from blood (not recorded which). The source is a woman in her fifties or sixties who had recovered from COVID-19.

The chain couples TRBV7-2 to TRBJ1-1, with TRBD1 identical over 8 bases. V lost 5 bases and J lost 0; bases outside the gene matches: 8. Germline-derived CDR1 and CDR2 are SGHTA and FQGNSA. The CDR3 sequence is 16 residues long. The CDR3 reads CASSMGQALMNTEAFF. The CDR3 nucleotides are TGTGCCAGCAGCATGGGACAGGCCTTGATGAACACTGAAGCTTTCTTT.

The chain links TRBV3-1 (or the pseudogene TRBV3-2) to TRBJ2-2, with TRBD1 matching 7 bases. Germline V CDR1 and CDR2: LGHDT, YNNKEL (reference sequence). The J segment lost 3 bases and the V segment lost 4 bases, leaving 8 bases of the junction unmatched. The CDR3 length is 16 residues. This CDR3 reads CASSRRQGLDTGELFF. The CDR3 bases are TGTGCCAGCAGCCGACGACAGGGCTTGGACACCGGGGAGCTGTTTTTT.

The CDR3 DNA is TGTGCCAGTAGAGGACTTTCTTCGGCTAACACTGAAGCTTTCTTT. This encodes CASRGLSSANTEAFF. This chain connects TRBV19 to TRBJ1-1; D is unclear. CDR1 and CDR2 from the germline V gene are LNHDA and SQIVND (reference sequence). Trimming removed 6 bases from V and 2 bases from J, with 16 bases in between. The CDR3 totals 15 residues.

The gene calls are TRBV7-9 and TRBJ2-1; 11 positions agree with TRBD2. The CDR3 loop spans 15 amino acids. CDR1 and CDR2 (germline): SEHNR, FQNEAQ (reference sequence). V gave up 1 base and J gave up 6 bases; unmatched junction bases: 2. The CDR3 protein is CASSLELAGVNEQFF. The DNA of the CDR3 is TGTGCCAGCAGCTTAGAACTAGCGGGGGTCAATGAGCAGTTCTTC.